The T cell receptor beta chain described here comes from a study of blood T cell repertoires in COVID-19. Study in general: Sites across the United States, Italy and Spain contributed samples from acute and convalescent COVID-19.

Germline V gives CDR1 LNHDA, CDR2 SQIVND (reference sequence). CDR3 length: 16 amino acids. V dropped 3 bases and J dropped 3; count of bases not matched to a gene: 5. The repertoire was sequenced with immunoSEQ multiplex PCR; TCRdb's copy has only in-frame clones and lacks some. The table records some 43,000 clones, 75% to 90% of them present only once. Sequencing was performed on peripheral blood. This receptor was taken from a human donor in a cohort sampled during active COVID-19. The chain links TRBV19 to TRBJ2-1, with 10 bases aligning to TRBD2. The CDR3 is CASSISASGGYNEQFF. The CDR3 DNA reads TGTGCCAGTAGTATTTCGGCTAGCGGGGGCTACAATGAGCAGTTCTTC.